This entry is about one TCR beta chain. The antigen remains unidentified. This sample stems from a study of shared clonotypes between healthy human individuals. General study points: About 5% was the fraction of naive CD4 clonotypes found shared across four donors.

Each cell subset's genomic DNA was divided evenly among several immunoSEQ plates. As originally analysed: Filtering differed since immunoSEQ provided only junctions, with no quality scores. Clones were read by immunoSEQ multiplex PCR, and TCRdb kept only the in-frame ones, dropping some. V and J calls and clone size follow that table, whereas D and trimming were derived from the DNA. Here the sample spans 2,500,000 or so clones, more than 80% being singletons. Every contributor of samples was a Caucasian grown-up residing in Nashville, Tennessee. The CDR3 is 14 amino acids. Germline V gene lookup returns CDR1 GTSNPN and CDR2 SVGIG (reference sequence). V dropped 4 bases and J dropped 5 bases, with 17 bases sitting between them.

This TCR came from a man aged 18 to 30 in good health. The chain employs TRBV30 and TRBJ1-2, with D hard to call. The sequenced sample consisted of naive CD4+ T cells sorted from blood. Subset given: CD45RA+ positively selected. The CDR3 DNA reads TGTGCCTGGAAACCTCCTTCGATCTGGTATGGCTACACCTTC. Residues: CAWKPPSIWYGYTF.